This TCR beta chain is drawn from a study of shared clonotypes between healthy human individuals. Study-wide findings and caveats: Sorted-subset samples were not fully sequenced, rarefaction indicated.

Clones were sequenced by immunoSEQ multiplex PCR, and TCRdb holds only the in-frame ones, with some missing. This table holds about 2.1 million clones, around 93% found once. CD45RO-negative CD8 cells positively selected for CCR7 made up the naive population, which excluded terminally differentiated effector memory CD45RA+ cells. A remark on this clone: The target antigen is unknown.

The CDR3 totals 16 residues. Between the trimmed V and J ends, which lost 1 base and 5 bases, there was a span of 17 bases. Germline CDR1 MNHNS, CDR2 SASEGT. The TCR comes from a man younger than 35 in good health. Some clones in this sample may be carry-over from other donors' samples. This chain uses TRBV6-1 with TRBJ1-1, with no clear D. The sequenced sample consisted of naive CD8+ T cells from PBMCs. The DNA of the CDR3 is TGTGCCAGCAGTGAAGTCCTCGGGCCCCGGGAGACTGAAGCTTTCTTT. Translating gives CASSEVLGPRETEAFF.